Following are 27 T cell receptor beta chains from one sample sequenced in a study of CD8 T cells in ankylosing spondylitis. TCRdb reanalysed the 5' RACE reads using MiXCR and keeps one entry per CDR3 protein. The sample lists under 250,000 distinct CDR3 sequences, 20% to 30% occurring once. What was sequenced was blood, either unsorted or a sorted T cell fraction (not recorded which). Source of these receptors: a male donor with ankylosing spondylitis or in good health (not recorded which).

Only a few counts were recorded for this clonotype. The gene calls are TRBV25-1 and TRBJ1-2, with TRBD1 matching 7 bases. V was clipped by 6 bases and J by 10 bases; unmatched bases: 11. Germline lookup yields CDR1 MGHDK and CDR2 SYGVNS. This CDR3 is built from 13 residues. The CDR3 DNA reads as TGTGCCAGCAGGGATTCTACAGGGGAATCCTACACCTTC. Translating it yields CASRDSTGESYTF.

The CDR3 DNA reads TGTGCCCACTATCCGGGCAGATACAATGAGCAGTTCTTC. Translating it yields CAHYPGRYNEQFF. This chain links TRBV24-1 with TRBJ2-1; D is undetermined. Germline V lookup: CDR1 KGHDR, CDR2 SFDVKD. CDR3 size: 13 residues. The V and J ends lost 12 bases and 4 bases respectively, with 15 bases between them.

This clonotype was counted a few times. This chain connects TRBV27 to TRBJ2-5; 7 bases map to TRBD1. CDR1 and CDR2 (germline): MNHEY, SMNVEV (reference sequence). The CDR3 is 15 amino acids. After removal of 3 bases from V and 4 bases from J, the junction contained 8 bases not matched to a gene. The CDR3 DNA follows: TGTGCCAGCAGTTTTGGAAACAGGGGACGAGAGACCCAGTACTTC. Translating it yields CASSFGNRGRETQYF.

This clonotype showed up many times. This chain joins TRBV29-1 and TRBJ1-6; 9 bases agree with TRBD1. J gave up 5 bases and V 5 bases, and 7 bases lay outside the gene matches. This CDR3 has 15 amino acids. From germline, CDR1 is SQVTM and CDR2 ANQGSEA. Here the CDR3 DNA reads TGCAGCGTTAAGCTGGGACAGGGAGATAATTCACCCCTCCACTTT. Translated, it gives CSVKLGQGDNSPLHF.

This chain uses TRBV4-2 with TRBJ2-2; D might be TRBD1 (5 bases). The CDR3 runs to 14 residues. From germline, CDR1 is LGHNA and CDR2 YNFKEQ. Trimming took off 6 bases at V and 6 bases at J, with 14 bases between the two ends. CDR3 DNA sequence: TGTGCCAGCAGGCCAGGGATTCGGTCCGGGGAGCTGTTTTTT. Residues: CASRPGIRSGELFF.

The V gene is TRBV20-1, the J gene TRBJ2-3; 10 bases match TRBD2. Germline-derived CDR1 and CDR2 are DFQATT and SNEGSKA (reference sequence). This CDR3 is built from 17 residues. With V trimmed by 4 bases and J by 2 bases, 12 bases remained unmatched. DNA of the CDR3: TGCAGTGCTAAGACTAGCGGGTACGGCCTTTACACAGATACGCAGTATTTT. This codes for CSAKTSGYGLYTDTQYF.

The rearrangement joins TRBV9 to TRBJ2-7, with D perhaps TRBD1 or TRBD2 (5 bases each). V lost 0 bases and J 6 bases, leaving 16 bases between the germline ends. Germline CDR1 reads SGDLS; CDR2 reads YYNGEE. The CDR3 consists of 15 residues. The CDR3 nucleotides are TGTGCCAGCAGCGTAGAGGGTTACGGGACCGCCGAGCAGTACTTC. Translated: CASSVEGYGTAEQYF. Based on the CDR3 plus reference TRBV9 and TRBJ2-7, the full variable domain is DSGVTQTPKHLITATGQRVTLRCSPRSGDLSVYWYQQSLDQGLQFLIQYYNGEERAKGNILERFSAQQFPDLHSELNLSSLELGDSALYFCASSVEGYGTAEQYFGPGTRLTVT.

This chain connects TRBV20-1 to TRBJ2-1, with 14 bases identical to TRBD2. Germline V gives CDR1 DFQATT, CDR2 SNEGSKA (reference sequence). The CDR3 consists of 15 residues. J gave up 7 bases and V 3 bases, and 5 bases lay outside the gene matches. The CDR3 DNA reads as TGCAGTGCTAGGGGACTAGCGGGAGATGGTAATGAGCAGTTCTTC. Translated, it gives CSARGLAGDGNEQFF.

This clonotype was seen ten or more times. The chain carries TRBV29-1 and TRBJ2-7; 7 nucleotides line up with TRBD1. Germline-derived CDR1 and CDR2 are SQVTM and ANQGSEA. There are 12 residues in the CDR3. V lost 4 bases to trimming and J lost 5 bases; unmatched junction nucleotides: 5. The CDR3 coding sequence is TGCAGCGTTGTTTACAGGGGCCACGAGCAGTACTTC. Residues: CSVVYRGHEQYF.

This chain joins TRBV12-3 or TRBV12-4 and TRBJ2-7; the match to TRBD1 covers 9 bases. The CDR3 totals 17 residues. The trim removed 4 bases at V and 2 bases at J, leaving 12 bases unmatched. The CDR3 reads CASSSLGGQGTPYEQYF. The CDR3 DNA is TGTGCCAGCAGTTCTCTTGGAGGACAGGGGACGCCCTACGAGCAGTACTTC.

There are many counts of this clonotype. The V and J genes are TRBV6-5 and TRBJ2-1; 9 bases agree with TRBD2. The germline gives CDR1 MNHEY, CDR2 SVGAGI. This CDR3 comprises 12 residues. J was trimmed by 12 bases and V by 5 bases; bases with no gene match: 5. The CDR3 coding sequence is TGTGCCAGCAGTCCCTCAGCGGGAGGGCAGTTCTTC. It specifies CASSPSAGGQFF.

This clonotype came up many times. The V gene is TRBV20-1, the J gene TRBJ1-2; a possible D gene is TRBD1 (5 bases). Germline-derived CDR1 and CDR2 are DFQATT and SNEGSKA (reference sequence). V was clipped by 0 bases and J by 7 bases, with 12 bases between them. CDR3 length equals 13 residues. CDR3: CSARDRRGSGYTF. CDR3 DNA sequence: TGCAGTGCTAGAGATCGGAGGGGATCTGGCTACACCTTC.

This clonotype was recorded many times. The rearrangement links TRBV20-1 to TRBJ2-1; D call uncertain. The CDR3 is 15 amino acids. Germline-derived CDR1 and CDR2 are DFQATT and SNEGSKA (reference sequence). The V and J ends lost 7 bases and 8 bases respectively, with 24 bases between them. CDR3 protein: CSGPPLVHSSHEQFF. In nucleotides, the CDR3 is TGCAGTGGCCCCCCCCTGGTTCACTCCTCCCATGAGCAGTTCTTC.

The rearrangement joins TRBV20-1 to TRBJ2-7; no clear D. Germline V CDR1 and CDR2: DFQATT, SNEGSKA (reference sequence). The CDR3 is 11 amino acids. Trimming stripped 8 bases from V and 3 bases from J, with 11 bases between. The CDR3 DNA follows: TGCAGTTCGGATTCCCTCTACGAGCAGTACTTC. Translated, it gives CSSDSLYEQYF.

The V gene is TRBV20-1, the J gene TRBJ2-7; 7 nucleotides agree with TRBD1. The V segment lost 5 bases and the J segment 5 bases; nucleotides outside the gene matches: 9. Looked up from germline, CDR1 is DFQATT and CDR2 is SNEGSKA (reference sequence). CDR3 length: 13 residues. In DNA form, the CDR3 reads TGCAGTGCTGATGACAGGGTAGACGACGAGCAGTACTTC. Protein: CSADDRVDDEQYF.

This clonotype was detected many times. The rearrangement joins TRBV4-3 to TRBJ2-1, with TRBD2 matching over 12 bases. V was pared by 0 bases and J by 8 bases, with 5 bases of the junction left unmatched. The CDR3 is made up of 16 amino acids. Per the germline V gene, CDR1 is LGHNA and CDR2 is YSLEER. DNA of the CDR3: TGCGCCAGCAGCCAAGATCTAGCGGGAGGGCATGATGAGCAGTTCTTC. It encodes CASSQDLAGGHDEQFF.

This clonotype was found a few times. This CDR3 reads CASTLKGLAGGPRTQYF. The CDR3 bases are TGTGCCAGCACGCTGAAGGGACTAGCGGGAGGGCCGAGGACGCAGTATTTT. The chain carries TRBV11-2 and TRBJ2-3; 16 nucleotides agree with TRBD2. The germline V gene encodes CDR1 SGHAT and CDR2 FQNNGV. The length of the CDR3 is 17 residues. V shed 7 bases, J shed 9 bases, and the junction held 13 bases outside the gene matches.

The CDR3 is CSDDGQTDTQYF. CDR3 sequence (DNA): TGCAGCGATGACGGACAGACAGATACGCAGTATTTT. This rearrangement joins TRBV29-1 to TRBJ2-3; D possibly corresponds to TRBD1 (6 bases). This CDR3 contains 12 residues. Trimming took off 7 bases at V and 3 bases at J, with 11 bases between the two ends. Germline CDR1 is SQVTM and CDR2 is ANQGSEA.

This clonotype appeared a few times. The J gene is TRBJ1-6, the V gene TRBV18; D is ambiguous. The CDR3 is made up of 15 amino acids. The germline gives CDR1 KGHSH, CDR2 LQKENI. V lost 2 bases, J lost 7 bases, and 12 bases lay in between. The CDR3 protein is CASSPGPWGNSPLHF. Here the CDR3 DNA reads TGTGCCAGCTCACCAGGGCCCTGGGGAAATTCACCCCTCCACTTT. Combining the CDR3 with reference TRBV18 and TRBJ1-6 gives the whole variable domain NAGVMQNPRHLVRRRGQEARLRCSPMKGHSHVYWYRQLPEEGLKFMVYLQKENIIDESGMPKERFSAEFPKEGPSILRIQQVVRGDSAAYFCASSPGPWGNSPLHFGNGTRLTVT.

The sample holds a few counts of this clonotype. The chain uses TRBV20-1 and TRBJ2-1, with D unclear. There are 13 residues in the CDR3. V lost 2 bases and J 7 bases, leaving 12 bases between the germline ends. Germline V gene sequence: CDR1 DFQATT, CDR2 SNEGSKA (reference sequence). CDR3 in DNA: TGCAGTGCTAGAATCGGGCCGACGAATGAGCAGTTCTTC. This gives the protein CSARIGPTNEQFF.

This clonotype was detected many times. The chain links TRBV7-2 to TRBJ2-5; D remains unclear. V was clipped by 5 bases and J by 4 bases, with 20 bases between them. CDR1 SGHTA and CDR2 FQGNSA come from the germline V gene. The CDR3 runs to 16 residues. Written as DNA, the CDR3 is TGTGCCAGCAGCCGAAACGCTCTAGGATTAGCAGAGACCCAGTACTTC. It is translated as CASSRNALGLAETQYF.

There are many counts of this clonotype. J is TRBJ1-1 and V is TRBV5-1; possible D gene TRBD1, 5 bases. The germline gives CDR1 SGHRS, CDR2 YFSETQ. The CDR3 consists of 13 residues. The V end lost 0 bases, the J end lost 10 bases, and 13 bases lay between the germline ends. This CDR3 reads CASSLESGTTAFF. CDR3 sequence (DNA): TGCGCCAGCAGCTTGGAGTCAGGGACGACAGCTTTCTTT.

This chain joins TRBV10-3 and TRBJ2-5, with D hard to call. Germline lookup yields CDR1 ENHRY and CDR2 SYGVKD. The CDR3 is made up of 13 amino acids. Trimming removed 5 bases from V and 5 bases from J, with 12 bases in between. CDR3 region: CAISRSEYETQYF. The CDR3 nucleotides read TGTGCCATCAGTCGCTCGGAGTACGAGACCCAGTACTTC.

In its sample, this clonotype was seen a few times. V is TRBV6-4 and J is TRBJ2-3, with 11 bases that match TRBD2. The CDR3 loop spans 16 amino acids. Unmatched junction bases numbered 8, after V lost 6 bases and J lost 3 bases. Per germline, CDR1 MRHNA and CDR2 SNTAGT. This chain's CDR3 is CASRPSGRRGTDTQYF. The CDR3 nucleotides read TGTGCCAGCAGACCTAGCGGGAGGCGGGGGACAGATACGCAGTATTTT.

This rearrangement joins TRBV20-1 to TRBJ2-1, with D possibly being TRBD2 (6 bases). Germline values: CDR1 DFQATT, CDR2 SNEGSKA (reference sequence). Trimming cost V 1 base and J 8 bases, with 18 bases left between them. The CDR3 has 15 residues. The CDR3 sequence: CSARVGTPGGYEQFF. The CDR3 coding sequence is TGCAGTGCTAGAGTCGGGACTCCCGGCGGCTATGAGCAGTTCTTC.

There are a few counts of this clonotype. V gene TRBV4-3 combines with J gene TRBJ2-6; D uncertain. V shed 1 base and J shed 4 bases, with 14 bases lying between them. The CDR3 length is 17 residues. Germline V lookup: CDR1 LGHNA, CDR2 YSLEER. CDR3 in amino acids: CASSQVKGGSGANVLTF. In DNA, the CDR3 is TGCGCCAGCAGCCAAGTGAAGGGCGGCTCGGGGGCCAACGTCCTGACTTTC.

The chain recombines TRBV3-1 with TRBJ2-1; D unresolved. The CDR3 contains 13 residues. The germline CDR1 and CDR2 sequences are LGHDT and YNNKEL (reference sequence). The germline V and J ends were trimmed by 1 base and 9 bases, with 10 bases remaining between them. CDR3 sequence: CASSQVAYFEQFF. For the CDR3, the DNA is TGTGCCAGCAGCCAAGTTGCATACTTTGAGCAGTTCTTC.